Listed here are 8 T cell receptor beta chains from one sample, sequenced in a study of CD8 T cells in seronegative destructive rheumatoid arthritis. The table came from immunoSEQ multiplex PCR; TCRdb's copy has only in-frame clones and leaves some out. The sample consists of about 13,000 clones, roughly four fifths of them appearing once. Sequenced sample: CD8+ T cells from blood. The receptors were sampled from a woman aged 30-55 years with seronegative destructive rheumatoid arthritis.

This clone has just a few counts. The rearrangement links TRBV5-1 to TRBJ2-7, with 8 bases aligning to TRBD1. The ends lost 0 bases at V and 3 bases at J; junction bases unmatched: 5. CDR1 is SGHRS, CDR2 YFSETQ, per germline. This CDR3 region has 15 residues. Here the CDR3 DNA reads TGCGCCAGCAGCTTGGTGACAGGGGCAGTCTACGAGCAGTACTTC. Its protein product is CASSLVTGAVYEQYF.

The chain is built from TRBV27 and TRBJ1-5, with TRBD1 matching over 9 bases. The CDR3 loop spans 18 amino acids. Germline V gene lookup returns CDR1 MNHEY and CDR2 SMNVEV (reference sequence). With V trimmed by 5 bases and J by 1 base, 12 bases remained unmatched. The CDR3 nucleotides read TGTGCCAGCAGTCCCCACAGGGGGCAATCATCAAGCAATCAGCCCCAGCATTTT. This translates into CASSPHRGQSSSNQPQHF.

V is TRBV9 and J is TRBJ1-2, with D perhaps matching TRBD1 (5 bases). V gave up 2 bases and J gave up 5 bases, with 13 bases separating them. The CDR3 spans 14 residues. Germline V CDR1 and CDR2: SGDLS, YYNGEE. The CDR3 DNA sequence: TGTGCCAGCAGCGTGGCGGGGGAGGGGTATGGCTACACCTTC. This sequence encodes CASSVAGEGYGYTF. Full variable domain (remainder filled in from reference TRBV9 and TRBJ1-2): DSGVTQTPKHLITATGQRVTLRCSPRSGDLSVYWYQQSLDQGLQFLIQYYNGEERAKGNILERFSAQQFPDLHSELNLSSLELGDSALYFCASSVAGEGYGYTFGSGTRLTVV.

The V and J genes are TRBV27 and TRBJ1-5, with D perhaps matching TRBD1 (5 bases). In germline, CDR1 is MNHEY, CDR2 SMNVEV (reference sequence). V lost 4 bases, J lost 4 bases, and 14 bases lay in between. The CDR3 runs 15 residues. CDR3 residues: CASSSTGDSNQPQHF. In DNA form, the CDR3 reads TGTGCCAGCAGTTCCACCGGTGACAGTAATCAGCCCCAGCATTTT.

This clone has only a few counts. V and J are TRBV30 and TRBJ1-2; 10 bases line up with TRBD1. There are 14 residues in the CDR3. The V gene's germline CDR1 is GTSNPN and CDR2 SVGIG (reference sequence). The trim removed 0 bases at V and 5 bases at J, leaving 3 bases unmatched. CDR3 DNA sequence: TGTGCCTGGAGTGTTGGACAGGGGGGGTATGGCTACACCTTC. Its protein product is CAWSVGQGGYGYTF.

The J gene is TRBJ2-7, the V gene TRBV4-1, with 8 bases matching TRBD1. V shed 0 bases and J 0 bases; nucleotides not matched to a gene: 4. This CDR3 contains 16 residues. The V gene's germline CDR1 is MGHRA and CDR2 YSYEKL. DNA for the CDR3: TGCGCCAGCAGCCAAGATCGGACAGGGAGCTCCTACGAGCAGTACTTC. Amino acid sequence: CASSQDRTGSSYEQYF.

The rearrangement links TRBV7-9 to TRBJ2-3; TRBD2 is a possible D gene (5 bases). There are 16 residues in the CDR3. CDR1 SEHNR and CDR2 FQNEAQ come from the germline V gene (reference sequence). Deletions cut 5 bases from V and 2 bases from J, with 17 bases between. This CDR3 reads CASSPQEGRNTDTQYF. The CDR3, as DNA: TGTGCCAGCAGCCCTCAAGAGGGTCGAAACACAGATACGCAGTATTTT.

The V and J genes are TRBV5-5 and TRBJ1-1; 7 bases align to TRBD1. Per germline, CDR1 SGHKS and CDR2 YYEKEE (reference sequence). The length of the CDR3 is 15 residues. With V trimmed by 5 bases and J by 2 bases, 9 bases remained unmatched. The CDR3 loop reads CASSPTGTANTEAFF. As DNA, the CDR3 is TGTGCCAGCAGTCCTACCGGGACAGCAAACACTGAAGCTTTCTTT.